These 17 T cell receptor beta chains came from one sample sequenced in a study of regulatory T cells in long-lasting Graves disease. TCR beta libraries were built with iRepertoire HTBI primers and Arm-PCR of CDR3 regions. TCRdb ran MiXCR on the multiplex PCR reads and lists one entry per CDR3 protein. The data contain roughly 440,000 distinct CDR3 sequences, roughly 17% of them singletons. Time point of the sample: newly diagnosed GD, antithyroid drugs for less than 3 months. The TCR library was made from RNA extracted from PBMCs. The data also belong to a second study, concerning T cells in Graves' hyperthyroidism and ophthalmopathy.

Sequencing used peripheral blood mononuclear cells (PBMCs), obtained at new diagnosis, from a patient treated with antithyroid drugs. The receptors shown here come from a woman between 18 and 29 years old with Graves disease.

This clonotype was counted many times. The rearrangement links TRBV20-1 to TRBJ1-1; D unresolved. Trimming left V 2 bases short and J 2 bases short, with 12 bases between. Germline-derived CDR1 and CDR2 are DFQATT and SNEGSKA (reference sequence). The CDR3 runs to 14 residues. The CDR3 coding sequence is TGCAGTGCTAGATCCCCAGGAAGAAACACTGAAGCTTTCTTT. Translated, it gives CSARSPGRNTEAFF.

V and J are TRBV20-1 and TRBJ1-4, with a possible D match to TRBD1 (5 bases). The CDR3 is 12 amino acids. The V gene's germline CDR1 is DFQATT and CDR2 SNEGSKA (reference sequence). Deletions cut 3 bases from V and 5 bases from J, with 7 bases between. The CDR3: CSARGGNEKLFF. The CDR3 DNA sequence: TGCAGTGCTAGGGGGGGGAATGAAAAACTGTTTTTT.

As concerns this clonotype: This may be a read error, as it is one base from a much larger clone. The rearrangement joins TRBV6-5 to TRBJ1-2; 9 bases match TRBD1. V dropped 2 bases and J dropped 7; count of bases not matched to a gene: 2. Germline values: CDR1 MNHEY, CDR2 SVGAGI. The CDR3 runs to 13 residues. CDR3 nucleotides: TGTGCCAGCAGTTACGGGACAGGGTGTGGCTACACCTTC. Its protein product is CASSYGTGCGYTF.

This clonotype was recorded a few times. At one of its ends the junction is not consistent with the germline gene, which may arise from a read error. The V gene is TRBV20-1, the J gene TRBJ2-3; 13 nucleotides match TRBD2. This CDR3 region has 14 residues. Germline V gene lookup returns CDR1 DFQATT and CDR2 SNEGSKA (reference sequence). Here the CDR3 DNA reads TGCAGTGCTTGGACTAGCGGGAGCAGAGATACGCAGTATTTT. Translating gives CSAWTSGSRDTQYF.

Notes on this clonotype: The CDR3 does not end in the conserved phenylalanine or tryptophan, so this is likely a read error. The rearrangement joins TRBV28 to TRBJ2-5, with 7 nucleotides matching TRBD2. V was pared by 6 bases and J by 5 bases, with 15 bases of the junction left unmatched. In germline, CDR1 is MDHEN, CDR2 SYDVKM. This CDR3 has 16 amino acids. The CDR3 spells CASSRFWAGDRETQYL. In DNA, the CDR3 is TGTGCCAGCAGCCGCTTTTGGGCGGGAGATAGGGAGACCCAGTACCTC.

This clonotype showed up just a few times. V gene TRBV29-1 combines with J gene TRBJ2-2; D remains unclear. CDR1 and CDR2 from the germline V gene are SQVTM and ANQGSEA. This CDR3 comprises 16 residues. V lost 2 bases and J 4 bases, leaving 17 bases between the germline ends. CDR3 sequence reads: CSVESPDPPRTGELFF. Written as DNA, the CDR3 is TGCAGCGTTGAATCACCGGACCCACCTCGCACCGGGGAGCTGTTTTTT.

The sample holds many counts of this clonotype. In DNA, the CDR3 is TGTGCCAGCAGTTGGGACAAAAACTATGGCTACACCTTC. As protein: CASSWDKNYGYTF. The chain recombines TRBV6-2 or TRBV6-3 with TRBJ1-2, with D possibly being TRBD1 (6 bases). Germline-derived CDR1 and CDR2 are MNHEY and SVGEGT. CDR3 length equals 13 residues. The V and J ends lost 4 bases and 2 bases respectively, with 8 bases between them.

V and J are TRBV7-2 and TRBJ2-2; 8 nucleotides match TRBD2. Unmatched junction bases numbered 5, after V lost 0 bases and J lost 2 bases. Germline CDR1 and CDR2: SGHTA and FQGNSA. CDR3 length equals 17 residues. Written as DNA, the CDR3 is TGTGCCAGCAGCTTAGCGCCCGGGAGGGCAAACACCGGGGAGCTGTTTTTT. Amino acid sequence: CASSLAPGRANTGELFF.

This clonotype occurred a few times. The chain links TRBV20-1 to TRBJ2-1; 9 nucleotides match TRBD2. Germline V gene data show CDR1 as DFQATT and CDR2 as SNEGSKA (reference sequence). The CDR3 length is 13 residues. J was trimmed by 8 bases and V by 7 bases; bases with no gene match: 9. The CDR3 bases are TGCAGTGGGCGGGAGGGCCTTTGGGATGAGCAGTTCTTC. Protein sequence: CSGREGLWDEQFF.

The V gene is TRBV6-2 or TRBV6-3, the J gene TRBJ2-7; TRBD1 is a possible D gene (6 bases). Trimming stripped 5 bases from V and 5 bases from J, with 16 bases between. The CDR3 consists of 14 residues. Germline values: CDR1 MNHEY, CDR2 SVGEGT. The CDR3 is CASSLRDTKHEQYF. In DNA, the CDR3 is TGTGCCAGCAGTCTCCGGGACACCAAACACGAGCAGTACTTC.

This clonotype occurred many times. The rearrangement uses TRBV7-8 and TRBJ2-1; D ambiguous. The germline V and J ends were trimmed by 4 bases and 0 bases, with 13 bases remaining between them. CDR3 size: 16 residues. Per germline, CDR1 SGHVS and CDR2 FQNEAQ. CDR3 sequence reads: CASSSGLGRSYNEQFF. CDR3 DNA sequence: TGTGCCAGCAGCTCCGGTCTAGGCCGCTCCTACAATGAGCAGTTCTTC. Together with reference TRBV7-8 and TRBJ2-1, the CDR3 gives the full variable domain: GAGVSQSPRYKVAKRGQDVALRCDPISGHVSLFWYQQALGQGPEFLTYFQNEAQLDKSGLPSDRFFAERPEGSVSTLKIQRTQQEDSAVYLCASSSGLGRSYNEQFFGPGTRLTVL.

This clonotype has at least ten counts. This sequence joins TRBV29-1 and TRBJ1-2; D gene uncertain. Germline CDR1 SQVTM, CDR2 ANQGSEA. This CDR3 has 14 amino acids. V lost 4 bases to trimming and J lost 3 bases, with 15 bases between them. DNA of the CDR3: TGCAGCGTTGCAAGGCAAGTTATCGACTATGGCTACACCTTC. This encodes CSVARQVIDYGYTF.

The chain combines TRBV30 with TRBJ2-2; 10 bases align to TRBD2. CDR1 and CDR2 (germline): GTSNPN, SVGIG (reference sequence). The J segment lost 5 bases and the V segment lost 5 bases, leaving 14 bases of the junction unmatched. The CDR3 has 17 amino acids. Here the CDR3 DNA reads TGTGCCTGGCAAAGAGTACTTACTAGCGGGATTACCGGGGAGCTGTTTTTT. Encoded protein: CAWQRVLTSGITGELFF. Full variable domain (missing parts from reference TRBV30 and TRBJ2-2): SQTIHQWPATLVQPVGSPLSLECTVEGTSNPNLYWYRQAAGRGLQLLFYSVGIGQISSEVPQNLSASRPQDRQFILSSKKLLLSDSGFYLCAWQRVLTSGITGELFFGEGSRLTVL.

In its sample, this clonotype was seen a few times. The chain uses TRBV29-1 and TRBJ2-1, with D possibly matching TRBD1 (5 bases). V was pared by 4 bases and J by 8 bases, with 9 bases between. Germline V gene data show CDR1 as SQVTM and CDR2 as ANQGSEA. The CDR3 sequence is 11 residues long. CDR3 protein: CSVAGFDEQFF. CDR3 nucleotide sequence: TGCAGCGTTGCAGGGTTCGATGAGCAGTTCTTC.

V and J are TRBV28 and TRBJ2-5; 11 nucleotides line up with TRBD1. CDR1 and CDR2 from the germline V gene are MDHEN and SYDVKM. The CDR3 has 16 residues. J gave up 2 bases and V 4 bases, and 6 bases lay outside the gene matches. For the CDR3, the DNA is TGTGCCAGCAGTTCACGGGACAGGGGGGATCAAGAGACCCAGTACTTC. Protein product: CASSSRDRGDQETQYF. Looking up the rest from reference TRBV28 and TRBJ2-5 gives the full variable domain: DVKVTQSSRYLVKRTGEKVFLECVQDMDHENMFWYRQDPGLGLRLIYFSYDVKMKEKGDIPEGYSVSREKKERFSLILESASTNQTSMYLCASSSRDRGDQETQYFGPGTRLLVL.

This clonotype was counted many times. This sequence joins TRBV30 and TRBJ2-5, with a weak D call TRBD2 (6 bases). The germline V and J ends were trimmed by 3 bases and 1 base, with 12 bases remaining between them. Germline assignment: CDR1 GTSNPN and CDR2 SVGIG (reference sequence). This CDR3 contains 14 residues. The CDR3 DNA reads TGTGCCTGGAGCATTGGACTATCCCAAGAGACCCAGTACTTC. Protein: CAWSIGLSQETQYF.

The chain recombines TRBV14 with TRBJ2-2; 9 bases align to TRBD2. The CDR3 runs 16 residues. With 6 bases clipped from V and 1 base from J, the junction kept 6 bases outside the gene matches. Germline V gene lookup returns CDR1 SGHDN and CDR2 FVKESK. The CDR3 sequence: CASRRAGGLNTGELFF. CDR3 nucleotide sequence: TGTGCCAGCAGACGAGCGGGAGGTTTGAACACCGGGGAGCTGTTTTTT. The complete variable domain, with remaining parts taken from reference TRBV14 and TRBJ2-2, reads EAGVTQFPSHSVIEKGQTVTLRCDPISGHDNLYWYRRVMGKEIKFLLHFVKESKQDESGMPNNRFLAERTGGTYSTLKVQPAELEDSGVYFCASRRAGGLNTGELFFGEGSRLTVL.